The entry that follows covers one T cell receptor (beta chain) sequence. Its antigen is currently unknown. Germline V gene data show CDR1 as SNHLY and CDR2 as FYNNEI. The V and J ends lost 5 bases and 4 bases, in that order; junction bases with no gene match: 4. The CDR3 has 13 residues. Samples were taken at baseline and on day 1 of cycles 4 and 7. These data come from a study of OX40 agonist ivuxolimab in advanced cancers. General study points: In general, CD8+ T cells held more expanded clones than CD4+ did, on average.

The method was immunoSEQ multiplex PCR; TCRdb's version includes in-frame clones alone and lacks a portion of them. Here the sample spans about 73,000 clones, roughly 86% being singletons. The sequenced sample was CD4+ or CD8+ T cells sorted from blood, obtained in a trial of the OX40 agonist ivuxolimab. The sequence was collected from an adult with an advanced solid tumor such as melanoma, head and neck, liver or kidney cancer. This chain joins TRBV2 and TRBJ1-1, with 7 bases aligning to TRBD1. Written as DNA, the CDR3 is TGTGCCAGCAGTTACAGGGGTATCACTGAAGCTTTCTTT. This codes for CASSYRGITEAFF.